This T cell receptor beta chain was profiled in a study of shared clonotypes between healthy human individuals (dated by TCRdb to about 2020). General notes on the study: A couple of women and a few men aged 18 to 49 years were included in the cohort. For each donor, CD4 naive and CD4 memory were each given three plates, CD8 naive was given two plates, and CD8 memory was given one plate. To estimate repertoire size and how much clonotype sharing occurs between individuals, the study deeply sequenced the blood TCR repertoires of 5 or 6 healthy adults. Libraries were prepared and TCR repertoires were sequenced by different laboratories using diverse techniques, in order to increase sequencing depth and limit assay-specific biases. Leukapheresis yielded between about 0.9 and 9 billion PBMCs per donor. The study at large found these results: About 4.5% of naive CD4, around 4% of naive CD8, roughly 2.4% of memory CD4, and around 0.42% of memory CD8 clonotypes were shared across several donors. Sampling was restricted to blood, and TCR repertoires in tissue are likely to differ from TCR repertoires in blood. The genetic and exposure-history diversity represented was limited by the small number of donors. Naive subsets generally had larger estimated clonotype richness than memory subsets. Rarefaction of sorted-subset datasets indicated incomplete sequencing despite the large sequencing depth. Compared with non-shared clonotypes, clonotypes shared by all four sorted-subset donors had higher generation probabilities. Pairwise subsampling indicated that sequencing depth was expected to affect the degree of clonotype sharing among donors.

Healthy HIV-negative adults with no recently reported acute infections or vaccinations were included as donors. All donors were Caucasian adults living in Nashville, Tennessee, USA. CD4+ T cells were enriched through magnetic negative selection, after which naive cells were positively selected on CD45RA and the remaining negative fraction served as the memory subset. After blood collection by leukapheresis, PBMCs were isolated using Ficoll-Histopaque density gradient centrifugation and then cryopreserved in the vapor phase of liquid nitrogen. Analytical flow cytometry was used to check the purity and quantity of every magnetically sorted T cell population. Genomic DNA was isolated from every sorted fraction and measured by UV absorbance on a Nanodrop 2000c. The V and J ends are trimmed by 2 bases and 1 base, leaving 9 bases between them. The CDR3 holds 14 amino acids from the cysteine to the phenylalanine. The CDR3 DNA has 42 bases and is translated from base 1. Based on the germline V gene, the CDR1 and CDR2 sequences are SGHRS and YFSETQ.

This clone appeared a few times. Its specific antigen is unknown. No base quality information exists; no much larger clone differs at one position. TCR CDR3 regions were amplified from genomic DNA by multiplex PCR using the deep immunoSEQ assay. For each cell subset, the extracted genomic DNA was distributed evenly across all wells of several immunoSEQ 96-well plates, and each plate served as one replicate. For sorted subsets, approximately 190 ng genomic DNA, equal to 30,000 or so T cell genomes, was loaded into each replicate PCR. The purified libraries were quantified using a Qubit 3.0 fluorometer, sized with a Bioanalyzer 2100, and then quantified again using the KAPA Library Quantification kit. A separate single-read 150-cycle Illumina NextSeq 550 flow cell was used to sequence each immunoSEQ 96-well plate. The study's own analysis went as follows. Because the immunoSEQ output included only junctional sequences and no quality scores, the filtering could not be the same as the filtering used for full-length reads. To assign V/J genes and CDR3, sequences were annotated using PyIR, a Python wrapper for IgBLAST v1.9, with IMGT germline references. Reads with weak V/J assignments (E-value above 1e-6), missing CDR3, stop codons, out-of-frame junctions, or ambiguous translated residues were removed. V3J clonotypes were defined as sequences sharing the same inferred V gene, J gene, and CDR3 amino acid sequence. To compute the percentage overlap between repertoires, the number of shared unique clonotypes was divided by the size of the smaller repertoire. RTK rarefaction, the Chao1 estimator, and Recon v2.1 estimates of unobserved clonotypes were used to assess repertoire richness. For all TCRbeta clonotypes obtained by the gDNA method from four donors, generation probabilities were computed with OLGA. In its TCRdb copy, this immuneACCESS table keeps in-frame sequences only and misses some clones. Where compared with another copy, unresolved V genes explain less than half of these, and the others have no known cause. The V and J calls and clone size are taken from that table; D and trimming were inferred from the DNA. Counted in this sample were over 850,000 clones; 78% of them appeared once. 0.52% of the sample is held by the ten biggest clonotypes.

Recombination linked TRBV5-1 to TRBJ2-5, with no D gene named confidently. The clonotype originates from a man in his late teens or twenties in good health. Some clones in this sample may be carry-over from other donors' samples. Input material: memory CD4+ T cells from PBMCs. The cell subset or site label on this specimen signifies: CD45RA-negative fraction. The CDR3 protein is CASSFDGPQETQYF. The nucleotide sequence reads TGCGCCAGCAGCTTTGACGGGCCCCAAGAGACCCAGTACTTC.